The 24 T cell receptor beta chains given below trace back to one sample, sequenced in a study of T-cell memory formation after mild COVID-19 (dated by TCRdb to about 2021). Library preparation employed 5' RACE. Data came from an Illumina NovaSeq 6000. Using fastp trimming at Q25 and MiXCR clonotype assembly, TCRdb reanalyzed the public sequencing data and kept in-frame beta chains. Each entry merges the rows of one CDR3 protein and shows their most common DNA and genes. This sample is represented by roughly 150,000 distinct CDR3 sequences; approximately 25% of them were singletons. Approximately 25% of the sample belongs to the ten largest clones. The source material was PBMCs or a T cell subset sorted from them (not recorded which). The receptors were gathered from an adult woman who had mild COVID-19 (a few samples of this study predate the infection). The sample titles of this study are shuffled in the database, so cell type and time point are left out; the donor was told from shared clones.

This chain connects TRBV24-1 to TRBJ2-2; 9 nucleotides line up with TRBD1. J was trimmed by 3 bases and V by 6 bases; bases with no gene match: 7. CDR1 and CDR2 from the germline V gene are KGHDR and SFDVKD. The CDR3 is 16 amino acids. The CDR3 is CATSTSDRGYTGELFF. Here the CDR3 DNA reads TGTGCCACCAGTACCAGCGACAGGGGGTACACCGGGGAGCTGTTTTTT.

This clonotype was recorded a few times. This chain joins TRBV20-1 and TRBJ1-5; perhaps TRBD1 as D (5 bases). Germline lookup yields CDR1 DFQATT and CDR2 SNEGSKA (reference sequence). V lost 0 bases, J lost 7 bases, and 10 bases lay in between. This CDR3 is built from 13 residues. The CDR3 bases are TGCAGTGCTAGAGATGGGGGAGACCAGCCCCAGCATTTT. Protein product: CSARDGGDQPQHF.

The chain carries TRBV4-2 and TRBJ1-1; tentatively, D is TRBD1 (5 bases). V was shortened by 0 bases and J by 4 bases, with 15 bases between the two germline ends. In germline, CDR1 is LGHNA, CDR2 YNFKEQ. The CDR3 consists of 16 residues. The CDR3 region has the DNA TGTGCCAGCAGCCAAGATCAACGTGTGGGACCCACTGAAGCTTTCTTT. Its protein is CASSQDQRVGPTEAFF.

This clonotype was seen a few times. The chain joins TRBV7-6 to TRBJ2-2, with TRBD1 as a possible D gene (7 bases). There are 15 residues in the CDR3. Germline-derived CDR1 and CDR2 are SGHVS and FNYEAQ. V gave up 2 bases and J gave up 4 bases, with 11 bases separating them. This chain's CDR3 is CASSLRQGGTGELFF. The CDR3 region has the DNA TGTGCCAGCAGCTTACGACAGGGAGGCACCGGGGAGCTGTTTTTT.

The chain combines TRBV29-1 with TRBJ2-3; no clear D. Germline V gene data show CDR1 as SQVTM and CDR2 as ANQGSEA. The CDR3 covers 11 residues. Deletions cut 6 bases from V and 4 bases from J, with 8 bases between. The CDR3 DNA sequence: TGCAGCGTCCCCGGGTCAGATACGCAGTATTTT. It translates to CSVPGSDTQYF.

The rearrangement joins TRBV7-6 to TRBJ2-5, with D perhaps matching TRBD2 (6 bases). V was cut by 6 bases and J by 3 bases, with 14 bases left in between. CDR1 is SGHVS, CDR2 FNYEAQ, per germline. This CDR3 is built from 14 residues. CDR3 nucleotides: TGTGCCAGCAGAGGGCTAGCGCCCAAAGAGACCCAGTACTTC. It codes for CASRGLAPKETQYF.

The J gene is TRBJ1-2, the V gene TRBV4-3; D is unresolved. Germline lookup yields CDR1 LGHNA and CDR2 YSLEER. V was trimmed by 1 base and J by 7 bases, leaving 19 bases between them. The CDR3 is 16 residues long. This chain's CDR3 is CASSQVSSDYSSGYTF. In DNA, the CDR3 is TGCGCCAGCAGCCAAGTAAGCAGTGATTATTCTTCTGGCTACACCTTC.

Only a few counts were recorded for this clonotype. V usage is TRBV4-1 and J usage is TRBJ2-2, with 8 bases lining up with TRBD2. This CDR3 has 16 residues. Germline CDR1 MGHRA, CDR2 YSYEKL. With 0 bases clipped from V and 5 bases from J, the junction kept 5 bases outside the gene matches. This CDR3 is CASSQDPGGPTGELFF. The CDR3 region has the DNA TGCGCCAGCAGCCAAGATCCGGGGGGGCCGACCGGGGAGCTGTTTTTT.

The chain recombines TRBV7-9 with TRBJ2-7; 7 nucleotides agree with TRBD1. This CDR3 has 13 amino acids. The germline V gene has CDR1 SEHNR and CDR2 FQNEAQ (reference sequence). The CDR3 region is CVGVGGPSYEQYF. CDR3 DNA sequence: TGTGTCGGAGTAGGGGGCCCCTCCTACGAGCAGTACTTC.

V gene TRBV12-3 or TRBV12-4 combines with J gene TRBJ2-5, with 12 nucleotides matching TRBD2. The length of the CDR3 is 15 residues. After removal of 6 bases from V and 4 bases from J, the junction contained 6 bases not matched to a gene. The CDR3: CASSPEGLAGETQYF. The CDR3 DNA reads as TGTGCCAGCAGCCCAGAGGGACTAGCGGGAGAGACCCAGTACTTC.

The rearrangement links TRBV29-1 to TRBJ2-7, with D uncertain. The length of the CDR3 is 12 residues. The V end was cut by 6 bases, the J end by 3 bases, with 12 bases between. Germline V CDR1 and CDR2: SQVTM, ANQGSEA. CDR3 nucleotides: TGCAGCGTATGCGATTCTGACTACGAGCAGTACTTC. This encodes CSVCDSDYEQYF.

CDR3 protein: CASSYSSAATDVKLFF. For the CDR3, the DNA is TGTGCCAGCAGTTACTCATCAGCAGCCACCGACGTAAAACTGTTTTTT. V usage is TRBV6-6 and J usage is TRBJ1-4; D gene uncertain. Trimming removed 0 bases from V and 10 bases from J, with 18 bases in between. Germline V gene data show CDR1 as MNHNY and CDR2 as SVGAGI (reference sequence). This CDR3 has 16 amino acids.

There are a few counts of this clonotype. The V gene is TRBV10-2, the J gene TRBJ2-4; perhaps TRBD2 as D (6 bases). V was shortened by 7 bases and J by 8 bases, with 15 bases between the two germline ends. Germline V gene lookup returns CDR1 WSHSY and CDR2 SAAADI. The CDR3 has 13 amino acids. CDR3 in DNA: TGCGCCAGCACCGAATGGGAGGAGGACATTCAGTACTTC. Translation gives CASTEWEEDIQYF.

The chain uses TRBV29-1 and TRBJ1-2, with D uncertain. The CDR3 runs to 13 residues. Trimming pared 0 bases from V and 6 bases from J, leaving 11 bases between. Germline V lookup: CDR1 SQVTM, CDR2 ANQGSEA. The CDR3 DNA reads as TGCAGCGTTGAAGACCCAGGCCCACATGGCTACACCTTC. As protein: CSVEDPGPHGYTF.

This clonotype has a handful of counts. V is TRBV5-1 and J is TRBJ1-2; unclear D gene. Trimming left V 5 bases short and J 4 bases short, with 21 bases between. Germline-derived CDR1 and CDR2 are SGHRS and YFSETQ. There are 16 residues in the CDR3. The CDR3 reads CASSRVNADRAYGYTF. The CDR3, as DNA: TGCGCCAGCAGTAGAGTTAACGCCGATAGAGCCTATGGCTACACCTTC.

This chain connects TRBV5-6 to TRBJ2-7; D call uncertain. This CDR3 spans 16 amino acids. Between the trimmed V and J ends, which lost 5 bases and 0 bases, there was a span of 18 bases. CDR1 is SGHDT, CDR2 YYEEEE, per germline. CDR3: CASRHITGLDSYEQYF. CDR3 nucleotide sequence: TGTGCCAGCAGGCACATAACCGGCCTAGACTCCTACGAGCAGTACTTC. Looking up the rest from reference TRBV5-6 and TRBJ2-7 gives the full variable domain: DAGVTQSPTHLIKTRGQQVTLRCSPKSGHDTVSWYQQALGQGPQFIFQYYEEEERQRGNFPDRFSGHQFPNYSSELNVNALLLGDSALYLCASRHITGLDSYEQYFGPGTRLTVT.

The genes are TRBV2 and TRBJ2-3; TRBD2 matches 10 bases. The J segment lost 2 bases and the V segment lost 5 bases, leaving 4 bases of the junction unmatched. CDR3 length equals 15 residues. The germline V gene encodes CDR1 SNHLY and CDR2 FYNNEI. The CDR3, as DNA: TGTGCCAGCAGTTCACTAGCGGGGAACACAGATACGCAGTATTTT. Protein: CASSSLAGNTDTQYF.

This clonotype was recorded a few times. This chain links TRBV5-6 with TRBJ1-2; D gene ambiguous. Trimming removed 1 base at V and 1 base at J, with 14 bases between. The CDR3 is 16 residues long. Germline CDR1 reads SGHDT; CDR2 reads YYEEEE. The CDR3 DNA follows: TGTGCCAGCAGCTTGCCCCACCTACAGCTTAACTATGGCTACACCTTC. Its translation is CASSLPHLQLNYGYTF.

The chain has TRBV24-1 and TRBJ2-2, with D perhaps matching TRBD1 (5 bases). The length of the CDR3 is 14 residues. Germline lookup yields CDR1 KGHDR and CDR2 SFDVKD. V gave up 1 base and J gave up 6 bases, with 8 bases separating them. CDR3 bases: TGTGCCACCAGTGATTTAAGGGGCGCCGGGGAGCTGTTTTTT. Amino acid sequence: CATSDLRGAGELFF.

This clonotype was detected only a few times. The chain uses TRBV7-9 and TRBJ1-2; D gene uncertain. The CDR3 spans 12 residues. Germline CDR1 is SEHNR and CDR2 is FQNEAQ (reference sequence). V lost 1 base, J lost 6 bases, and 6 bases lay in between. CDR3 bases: TGTGCCAGCAGCTTAGGAGGAAATGGCTACACCTTC. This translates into CASSLGGNGYTF.

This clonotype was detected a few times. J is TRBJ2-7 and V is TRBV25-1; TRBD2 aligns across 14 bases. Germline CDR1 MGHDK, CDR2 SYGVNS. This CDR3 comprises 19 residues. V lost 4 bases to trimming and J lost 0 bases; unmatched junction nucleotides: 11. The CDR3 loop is CASSVTGLAGALSSYEQYF. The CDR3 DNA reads TGTGCCAGCAGTGTGACGGGACTAGCGGGAGCATTGAGCTCCTACGAGCAGTACTTC.

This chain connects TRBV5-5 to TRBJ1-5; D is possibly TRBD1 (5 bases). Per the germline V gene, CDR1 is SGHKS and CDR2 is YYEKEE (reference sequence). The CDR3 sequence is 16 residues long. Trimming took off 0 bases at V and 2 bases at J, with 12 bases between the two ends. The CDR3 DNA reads TGTGCCAGCAGCTTGGGTGGGGCCGGGGGCAATCAGCCCCAGCATTTT. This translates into CASSLGGAGGNQPQHF.

The CDR3 DNA reads TGCGCCAGCAGCTTGGCCGGAGGGACAGGAAGCTGGGGGGAGCAGTACTTC. Translating gives CASSLAGGTGSWGEQYF. J is TRBJ2-7 and V is TRBV5-1; 8 bases fit TRBD1. V dropped 0 bases and J dropped 7; count of bases not matched to a gene: 15. Germline V gene lookup returns CDR1 SGHRS and CDR2 YFSETQ. CDR3 length: 17 amino acids.

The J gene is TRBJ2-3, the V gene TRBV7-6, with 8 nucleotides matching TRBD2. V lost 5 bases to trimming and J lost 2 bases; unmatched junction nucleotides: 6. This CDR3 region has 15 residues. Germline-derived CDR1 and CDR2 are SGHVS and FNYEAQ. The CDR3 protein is CASSPVLAATDTQYF. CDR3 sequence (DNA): TGTGCCAGCAGCCCGGTACTAGCGGCCACAGATACGCAGTATTTT. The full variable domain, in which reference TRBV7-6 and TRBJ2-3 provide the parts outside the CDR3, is GAGVSQSPRYKVTKRGQDVALRCDPISGHVSLYWYRQALGQGPEFLTYFNYEAQQDKSGLPNDRFSAERPEGSISTLTIQRTEQRDSAMYRCASSPVLAATDTQYFGPGTRLTVL.